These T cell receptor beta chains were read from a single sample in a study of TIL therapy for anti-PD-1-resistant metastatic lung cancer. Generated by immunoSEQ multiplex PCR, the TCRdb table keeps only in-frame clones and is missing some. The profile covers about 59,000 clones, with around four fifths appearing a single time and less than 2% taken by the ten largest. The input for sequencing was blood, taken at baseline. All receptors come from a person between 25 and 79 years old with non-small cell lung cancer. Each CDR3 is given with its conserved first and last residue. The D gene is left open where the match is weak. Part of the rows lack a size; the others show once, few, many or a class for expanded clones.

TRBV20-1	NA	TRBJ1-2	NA	CSARETSSHTF	TGCAGTGCTAGAGAGACGTCCAGCCACACCTTC
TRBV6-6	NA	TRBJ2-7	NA	CASSYTDYEQYF	TGTGCCAGCAGTTACACAGATTACGAGCAGTACTTC
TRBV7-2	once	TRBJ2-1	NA	CASSLVGAFHEQFF	TGTGCCAGCAGCTTAGTGGGGGCTTTCCATGAGCAGTTCTTC
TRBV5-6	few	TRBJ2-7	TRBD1	CASSRRDRGYEQYF	TGTGCCAGCAGCCGCCGGGACAGGGGATACGAGCAGTACTTC
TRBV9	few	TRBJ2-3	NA	CASSVGGPVTDTQYF	TGTGCCAGCAGCGTGGGCGGCCCGGTGACAGATACGCAGTATTTT
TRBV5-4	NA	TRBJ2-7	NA	CASTPTQGRGGSEQYF	TGTGCCAGCACGCCAACGCAAGGCAGGGGCGGTAGCGAGCAGTACTTC
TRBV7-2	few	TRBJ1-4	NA	CASSLGGSWRWEKLFF	TGTGCCAGCAGCCTAGGTGGGAGTTGGAGATGGGAAAAACTGTTTTTT
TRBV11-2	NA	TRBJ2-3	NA	CASSLSKAELYTQYF	TGTGCCAGCAGCTTAAGCAAAGCGGAGCTTTATACGCAGTATTTT
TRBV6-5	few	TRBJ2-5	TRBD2	CASSTIGTRGETQYF	TGTGCCAGCAGCACCATCGGGACTAGGGGGGAGACCCAGTACTTC
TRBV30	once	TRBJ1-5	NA	CAWSKGVAVGQPQHF	TGTGCCTGGAGTAAAGGGGTAGCGGTGGGTCAGCCCCAGCATTTT
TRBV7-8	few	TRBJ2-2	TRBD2	CASSLPRRLAPTGELFF	TGTGCCAGCAGCTTACCGCGGCGACTAGCTCCCACCGGGGAGCTGTTTTTT
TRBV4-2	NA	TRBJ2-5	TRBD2	CASSQPGLAGETQYF	TGTGCCAGCAGCCAGCCGGGACTAGCGGGAGAGACCCAGTACTTC
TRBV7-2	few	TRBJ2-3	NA	CASSSRGSADTQYF	TGTGCCAGCAGCTCCCGGGGGAGCGCAGATACGCAGTATTTT
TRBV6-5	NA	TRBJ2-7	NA	CASSYSFDFTSYEQYF	TGTGCCAGCAGTTACTCCTTCGACTTCACCTCTTACGAGCAGTACTTC
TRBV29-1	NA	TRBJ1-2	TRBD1	CSDGQGAKGYTF	TGCAGCGACGGACAGGGGGCTAAGGGCTACACCTTC
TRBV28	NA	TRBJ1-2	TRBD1	CASSSAPGAGQFDYGYTF	TGTGCCAGCAGTTCCGCACCAGGGGCGGGACAGTTTGACTATGGCTACACCTTC